The clone carrying this T cell receptor (beta chain) was picked up a small number of times. Its antigen is unknown. The length of the CDR3 is 15 residues. With 0 bases removed from V and 4 bases from J, the gap between germline ends came to 12 bases. Germline V gives CDR1 KGHSH, CDR2 LQKENI. Treatment indicated: oral pan-JAK inhibitor, 5-10 mg twice daily. RNA, once extracted, was reverse transcribed into cDNA for use as the sequencing template. Repertoires were generated with immunoSEQ multiplex PCR, while TCRdb's copy carries only in-frame clones and drops some. The table lists about 190,000 clones, around three fifths of them singletons. The data stem from a study of CD8+ T cells in alopecia areata. Study overall: Those treated were given oral tofacitinib at 5 to 10 mg twice daily.

Findings of the study overall: Sequence data from scalp samples additionally include resident alphabeta T cells of normal skin.

Sequencing was performed on CD4+ T cells sorted from blood, taken at week 4, from a patient treated with tofacitinib. This sequence was found in a human donor with alopecia areata. The genes are TRBV18 and TRBJ1-1, with D perhaps TRBD1 (6 bases). As DNA, the CDR3 is TGTGCCAGCTCACCACCGTCGGGCAGGGGCACTGAAGCTTTCTTT. Translated: CASSPPSGRGTEAFF. The full variable domain, completed using reference TRBV18 and TRBJ1-1, is NAGVMQNPRHLVRRRGQEARLRCSPMKGHSHVYWYRQLPEEGLKFMVYLQKENIIDESGMPKERFSAEFPKEGPSILRIQQVVRGDSAAYFCASSPPSGRGTEAFFGQGTRLTVV.